This TCR beta chain comes out of a study of shared clonotypes between healthy human individuals. V gave up 6 bases and J gave up 1 base; unmatched junction bases: 8. This CDR3 region has 15 residues. CDR1 and CDR2 (germline): MDHEN, SYDVKM. Worth noting for this clone: Other DNA sequences from this sample encode an identical CDR3 as well.

Method: immunoSEQ multiplex PCR; TCRdb's copy keeps in-frame clones and lacks some. The table lists about 1.5 million clones, approximately 98% of them singletons. The receptor comes from a man aged 25-45 years in good health. This chain uses TRBV28 with TRBJ1-1; 7 nucleotides align to TRBD1. Source material: naive CD4+ T cells sorted from blood. The subset: CD45RA+ positively selected. CDR3 protein: CASSPRQGWNTEAFF. CDR3 sequence (DNA): TGTGCCAGCAGCCCACGACAGGGATGGAACACTGAAGCTTTCTTT. The entire variable domain, with the rest obtained from reference TRBV28 and TRBJ1-1, is as follows: DVKVTQSSRYLVKRTGEKVFLECVQDMDHENMFWYRQDPGLGLRLIYFSYDVKMKEKGDIPEGYSVSREKKERFSLILESASTNQTSMYLCASSPRQGWNTEAFFGQGTRLTVV.